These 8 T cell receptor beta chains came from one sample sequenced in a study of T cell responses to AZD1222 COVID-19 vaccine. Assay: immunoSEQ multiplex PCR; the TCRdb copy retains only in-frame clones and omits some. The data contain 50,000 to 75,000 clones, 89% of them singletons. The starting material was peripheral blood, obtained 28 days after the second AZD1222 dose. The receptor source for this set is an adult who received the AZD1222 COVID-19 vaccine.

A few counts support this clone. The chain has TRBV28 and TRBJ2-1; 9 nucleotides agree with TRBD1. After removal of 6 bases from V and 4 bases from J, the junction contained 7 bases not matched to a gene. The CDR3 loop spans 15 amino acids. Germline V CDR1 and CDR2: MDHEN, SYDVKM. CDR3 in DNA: TGTGCCAGCAGCGCCTCACAGGGGGCGTACAATGAGCAGTTCTTC. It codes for CASSASQGAYNEQFF.

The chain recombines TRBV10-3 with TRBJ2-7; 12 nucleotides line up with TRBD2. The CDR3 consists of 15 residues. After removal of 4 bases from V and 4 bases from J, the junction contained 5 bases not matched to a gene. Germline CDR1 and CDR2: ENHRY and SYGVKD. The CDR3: CAISGTGTSGYEQYF. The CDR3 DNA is TGTGCCATCAGTGGAACCGGGACTAGCGGGTACGAGCAGTACTTC.

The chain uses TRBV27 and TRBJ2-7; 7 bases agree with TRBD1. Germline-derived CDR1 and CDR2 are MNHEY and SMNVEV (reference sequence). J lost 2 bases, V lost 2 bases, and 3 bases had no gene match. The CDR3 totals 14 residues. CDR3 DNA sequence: TGTGCCAGCAGTTTAAATGACAGGGCCTACGAGCAGTACTTC. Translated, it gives CASSLNDRAYEQYF.

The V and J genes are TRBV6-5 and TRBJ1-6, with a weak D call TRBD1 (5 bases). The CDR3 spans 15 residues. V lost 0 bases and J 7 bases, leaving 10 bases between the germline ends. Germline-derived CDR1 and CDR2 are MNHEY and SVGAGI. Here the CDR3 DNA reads TGTGCCAGCAGTTACTCGGGGGGGAACAATTCACCCCTCCACTTT. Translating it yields CASSYSGGNNSPLHF.

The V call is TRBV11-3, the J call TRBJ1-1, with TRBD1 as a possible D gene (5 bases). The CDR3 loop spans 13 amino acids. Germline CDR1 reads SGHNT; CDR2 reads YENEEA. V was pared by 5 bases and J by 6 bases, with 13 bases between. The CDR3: CASSLTWTSEAFF. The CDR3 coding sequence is TGTGCCAGCAGCCTAACTTGGACATCTGAAGCTTTCTTT.

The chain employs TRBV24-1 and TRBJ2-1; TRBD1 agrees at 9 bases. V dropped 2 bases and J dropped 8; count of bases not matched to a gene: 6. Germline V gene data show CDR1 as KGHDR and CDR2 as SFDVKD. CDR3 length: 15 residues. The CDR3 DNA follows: TGTGCCACCAGTGATTCCGGACAGGGGAGGCATGAGCAGTTCTTC. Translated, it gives CATSDSGQGRHEQFF.

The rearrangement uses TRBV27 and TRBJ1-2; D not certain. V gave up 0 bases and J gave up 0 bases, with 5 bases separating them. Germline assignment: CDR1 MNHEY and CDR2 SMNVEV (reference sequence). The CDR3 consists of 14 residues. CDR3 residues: CASSLSRANYGYTF. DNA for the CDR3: TGTGCCAGCAGTTTATCGAGGGCTAACTATGGCTACACCTTC.

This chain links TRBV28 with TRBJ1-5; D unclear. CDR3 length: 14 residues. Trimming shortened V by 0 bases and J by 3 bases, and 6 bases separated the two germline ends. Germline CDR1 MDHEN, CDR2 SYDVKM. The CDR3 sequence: CASSLWGSNQPQHF. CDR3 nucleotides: TGTGCCAGCAGTTTATGGGGTTCCAATCAGCCCCAGCATTTT.